The clone carrying this T cell receptor (beta chain) was seen more than once but under ten times. What it recognizes is unknown. Investigators separated out CD4+ T cells once more than nine days of culture had passed. Half-medium replacement with IL-2 medium occurred on days 3 and 7. The sample comes from a study of vaccination effects on CD4 cells after COVID-19. As for the study in general: The ViraFEST assay expanded antigen-specific CD4+ T cells with viral peptide pools before sequencing.

The V end was cut by 6 bases, the J end by 2 bases, with 10 bases between. The CDR3 consists of 13 residues. Germline CDR1 is MNHEY and CDR2 is SMNVEV (reference sequence). Only in-frame clones appear in the TCRdb table, and some are missing; sequencing was by immunoSEQ multiplex PCR. The profile shows around 40,000 clones, about 65% of them singletons. Study conclusions and caveats: Vaccine- and infection-induced clones showed marked clonal contraction late following vaccination.

The chain has TRBV27 and TRBJ1-2; D is unclear. Here the sequenced sample was CD4+ T cells from PBMCs cultured without peptide, taken before COVID-19 vaccination. This TCR was sampled from a human donor who received a COVID-19 vaccine. CDR3 DNA: TGTGCCAGCAGCCATCAGGACAACTATGGCTACACCTTC. Its protein product is CASSHQDNYGYTF.